This TCR beta chain was obtained from a study of Tregs in tolerant kidney transplant recipients. Study-wide points: In tolerant patients, donor-specific Tregs outgrew total Tregs, suggesting antigen-driven expansion.

Unstimulated regulatory T cells (CD4+CD25+CD127-), CD4+CD25- non-regulatory cells, CD4 and CD8 cells were FACS-sorted from thawed PBMCs. J gave up 3 bases and V 5 bases, and 24 bases lay outside the gene matches. The CDR3 totals 22 residues. CDR1 and CDR2 (germline): MDHEN, SYDVKM. Here immunoSEQ multiplex PCR was the method, and the copy in TCRdb shows in-frame clones only, minus some. The sample lists about 100,000 clones; 93% were seen once. Concerning this clone: Its antigen is still unknown.

This specimen consisted of CD4+ T cells from blood, obtained before the transplant. This TCR was sampled from a human donor who received a combined kidney and bone marrow transplant. V gene TRBV28 combines with J gene TRBJ2-3; 12 nucleotides match TRBD2. The CDR3 DNA reads TGTGCCAGCAGTCGGTCCTGGGTTTCTAGCGGGGGGGCCCGATCGGGGACAGATACGCAGTATTTT. This translates into CASSRSWVSSGGARSGTDTQYF.